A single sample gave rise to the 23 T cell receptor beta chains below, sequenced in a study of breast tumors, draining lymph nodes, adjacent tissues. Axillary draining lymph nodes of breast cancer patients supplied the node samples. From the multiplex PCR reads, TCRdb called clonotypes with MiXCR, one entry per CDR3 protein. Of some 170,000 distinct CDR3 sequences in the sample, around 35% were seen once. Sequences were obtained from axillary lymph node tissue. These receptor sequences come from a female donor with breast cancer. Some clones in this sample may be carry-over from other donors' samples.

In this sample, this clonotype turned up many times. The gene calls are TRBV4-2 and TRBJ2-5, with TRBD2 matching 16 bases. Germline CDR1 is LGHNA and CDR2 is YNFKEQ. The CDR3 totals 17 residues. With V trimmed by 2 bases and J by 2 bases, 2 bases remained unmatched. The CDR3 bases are TGTGCCAGCAGCCAATCGGGACTAGCGGGGGGGCAAGAGACCCAGTACTTC. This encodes CASSQSGLAGGQETQYF.

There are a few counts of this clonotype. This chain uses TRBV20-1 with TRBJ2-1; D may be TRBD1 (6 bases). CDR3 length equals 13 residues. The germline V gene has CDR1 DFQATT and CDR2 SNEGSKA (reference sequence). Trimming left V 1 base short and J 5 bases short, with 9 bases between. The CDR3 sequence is CSARVPGDNEQFF. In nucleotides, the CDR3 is TGCAGTGCTAGAGTGCCAGGGGACAATGAGCAGTTCTTC.

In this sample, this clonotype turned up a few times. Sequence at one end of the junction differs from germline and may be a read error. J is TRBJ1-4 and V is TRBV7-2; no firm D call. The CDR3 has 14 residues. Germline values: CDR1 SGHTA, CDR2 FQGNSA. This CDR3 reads CASSLGQANERLFF. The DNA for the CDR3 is TGTGCCAGCAGCTTAGGTCAGGCTAATGAAAGACTGTTTTTT.

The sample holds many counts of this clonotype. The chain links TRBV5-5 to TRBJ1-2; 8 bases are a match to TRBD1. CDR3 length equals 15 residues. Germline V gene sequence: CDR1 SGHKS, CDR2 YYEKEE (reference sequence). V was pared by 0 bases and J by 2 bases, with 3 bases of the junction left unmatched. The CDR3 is CASSLGGQENYGYTF. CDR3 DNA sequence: TGTGCCAGCAGCTTGGGGGGACAGGAGAACTATGGCTACACCTTC.

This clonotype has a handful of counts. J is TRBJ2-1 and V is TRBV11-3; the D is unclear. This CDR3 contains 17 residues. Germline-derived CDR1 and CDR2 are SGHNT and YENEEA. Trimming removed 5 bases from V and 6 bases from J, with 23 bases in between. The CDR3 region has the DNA TGTGCCAGCAGCGGGCCCGCCACCCCGTCGACCGGCAATGAGCAGTTCTTC. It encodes CASSGPATPSTGNEQFF.

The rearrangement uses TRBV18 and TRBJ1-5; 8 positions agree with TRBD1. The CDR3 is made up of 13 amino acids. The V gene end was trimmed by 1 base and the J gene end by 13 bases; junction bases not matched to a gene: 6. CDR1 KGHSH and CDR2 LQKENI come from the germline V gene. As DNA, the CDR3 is TGTGCCAGCTCACCACGGACAGGGCGAAATCAGCATTTT. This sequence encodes CASSPRTGRNQHF.

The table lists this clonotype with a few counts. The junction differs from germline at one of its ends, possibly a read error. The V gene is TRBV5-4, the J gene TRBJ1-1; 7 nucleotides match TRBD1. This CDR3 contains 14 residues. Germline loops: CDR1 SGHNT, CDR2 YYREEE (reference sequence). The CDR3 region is CASRLDRSNTEAFF. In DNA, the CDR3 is TGTGCCAGCAGGTTGGACAGGAGTAACACTGAAGCTTTCTTT.

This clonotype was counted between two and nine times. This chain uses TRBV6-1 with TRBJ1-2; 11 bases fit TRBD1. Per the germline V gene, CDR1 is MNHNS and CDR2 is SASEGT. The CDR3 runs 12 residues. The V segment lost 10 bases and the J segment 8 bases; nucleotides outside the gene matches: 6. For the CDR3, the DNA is TGTGCCACCGGACAGGGGGCGCTCGGCTACACCTTC. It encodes CATGQGALGYTF.

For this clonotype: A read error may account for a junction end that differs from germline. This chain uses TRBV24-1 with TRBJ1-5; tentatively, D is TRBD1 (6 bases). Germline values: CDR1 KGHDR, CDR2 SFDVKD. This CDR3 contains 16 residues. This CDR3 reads CAASSYDRKADQPQHF. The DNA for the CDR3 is TGTGCCGCCAGTAGTTACGACAGGAAAGCCGATCAGCCCCAGCATTTT.

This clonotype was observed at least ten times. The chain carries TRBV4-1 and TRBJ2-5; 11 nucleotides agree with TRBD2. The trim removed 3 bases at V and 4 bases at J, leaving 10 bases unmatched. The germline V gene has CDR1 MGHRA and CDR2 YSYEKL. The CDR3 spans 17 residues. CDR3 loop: CASSHGILAGAGETQYF. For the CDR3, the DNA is TGCGCCAGCAGCCACGGGATACTAGCGGGAGCCGGAGAGACCCAGTACTTC.

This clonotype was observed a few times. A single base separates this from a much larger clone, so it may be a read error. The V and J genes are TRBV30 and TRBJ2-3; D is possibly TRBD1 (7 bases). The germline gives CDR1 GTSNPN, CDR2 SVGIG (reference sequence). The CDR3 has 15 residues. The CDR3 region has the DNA TGTGCCTGGAGCCCAAACAGGGGACTGACAGATGCGCAGTATTTT. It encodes CAWSPNRGLTDAQYF.

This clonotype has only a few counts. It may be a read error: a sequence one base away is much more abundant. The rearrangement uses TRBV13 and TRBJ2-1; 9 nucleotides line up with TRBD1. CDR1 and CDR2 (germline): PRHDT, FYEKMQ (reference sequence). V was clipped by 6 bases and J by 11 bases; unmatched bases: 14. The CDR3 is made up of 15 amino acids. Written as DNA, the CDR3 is TGTGCCAGCAGAAATCCGGGACAGGGTCAGTATAAGCAGTTCTTC. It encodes CASRNPGQGQYKQFF. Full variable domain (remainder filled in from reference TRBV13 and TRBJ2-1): AAGVIQSPRHLIKEKRETATLKCYPIPRHDTVYWYQQGPGQDPQFLISFYEKMQSDKGSIPDRFSAQQFSDYHSELNMSSLELGDSALYFCASRNPGQGQYKQFFGPGTRLTVL.

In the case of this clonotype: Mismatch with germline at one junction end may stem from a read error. The CDR3 DNA reads TGTGCCACCAGCAAAGAGACCCTCATAAGCTCCTACAGTGAGCAGTTCTTC. It yields the protein CATSKETLISSYSEQFF. The rearrangement uses TRBV15 and TRBJ2-1; no definite D call. The CDR3 runs to 17 residues. The germline CDR1 and CDR2 sequences are LNHNV and YYDKDF (reference sequence).

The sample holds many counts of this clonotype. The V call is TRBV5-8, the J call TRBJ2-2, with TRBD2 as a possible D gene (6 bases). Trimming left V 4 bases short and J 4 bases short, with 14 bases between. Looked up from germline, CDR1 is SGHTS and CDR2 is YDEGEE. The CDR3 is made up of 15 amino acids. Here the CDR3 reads CASSEPDGGTGELFF. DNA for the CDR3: TGTGCCAGCAGCGAACCGGACGGGGGCACCGGGGAGCTGTTTTTT.

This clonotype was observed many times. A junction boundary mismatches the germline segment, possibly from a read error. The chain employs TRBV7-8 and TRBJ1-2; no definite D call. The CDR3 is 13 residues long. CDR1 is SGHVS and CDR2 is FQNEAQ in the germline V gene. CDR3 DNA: TGTGCCAGCAGTTTAGAGGGCGGGTGGGGCTACACCTTC. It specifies CASSLEGGWGYTF.

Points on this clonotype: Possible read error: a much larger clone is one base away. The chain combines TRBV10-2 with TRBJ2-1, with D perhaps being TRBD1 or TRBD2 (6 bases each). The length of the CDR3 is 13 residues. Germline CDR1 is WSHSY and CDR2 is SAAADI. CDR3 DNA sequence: TGTGCCGGCAGCCAAGGGGGGACACCAGGGGAGTTCTTC. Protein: CAGSQGGTPGEFF.

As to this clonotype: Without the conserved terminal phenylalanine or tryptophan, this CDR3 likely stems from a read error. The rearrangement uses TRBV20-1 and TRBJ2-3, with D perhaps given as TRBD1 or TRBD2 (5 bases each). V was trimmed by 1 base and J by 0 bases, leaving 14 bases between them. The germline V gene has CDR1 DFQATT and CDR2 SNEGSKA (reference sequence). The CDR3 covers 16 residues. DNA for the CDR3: TGCAGTGCTAGAGTAGTTGGGGGTTCTAGCACAGATACGCAGTATTCT. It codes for CSARVVGGSSTDTQYS.

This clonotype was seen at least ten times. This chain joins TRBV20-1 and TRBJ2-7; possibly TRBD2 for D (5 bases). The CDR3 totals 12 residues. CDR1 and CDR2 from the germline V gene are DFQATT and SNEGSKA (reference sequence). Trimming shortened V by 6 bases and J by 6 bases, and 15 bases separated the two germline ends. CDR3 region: CSAIWGVAEQYF. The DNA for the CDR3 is TGCAGTGCCATCTGGGGAGTAGCCGAGCAGTACTTC.

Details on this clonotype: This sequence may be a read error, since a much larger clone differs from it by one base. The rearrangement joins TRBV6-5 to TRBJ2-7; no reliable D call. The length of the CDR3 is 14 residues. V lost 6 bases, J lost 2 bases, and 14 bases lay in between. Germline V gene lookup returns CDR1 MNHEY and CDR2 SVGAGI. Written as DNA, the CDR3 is TGTGCCAGCAGACAAACAGACCAACCCTACGAGCAGTACTTC. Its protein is CASRQTDQPYEQYF.

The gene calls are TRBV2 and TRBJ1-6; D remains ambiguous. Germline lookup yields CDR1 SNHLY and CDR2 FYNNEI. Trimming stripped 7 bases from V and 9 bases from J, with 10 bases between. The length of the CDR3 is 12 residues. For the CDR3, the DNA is TGTGCCAGCAAGATCAGGATTTCACCCCTCCACTTT. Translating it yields CASKIRISPLHF.

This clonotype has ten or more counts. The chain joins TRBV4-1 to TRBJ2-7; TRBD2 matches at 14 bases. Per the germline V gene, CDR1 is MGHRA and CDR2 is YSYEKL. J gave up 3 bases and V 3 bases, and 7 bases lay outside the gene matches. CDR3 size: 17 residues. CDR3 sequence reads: CASSQRHGTSGSYEQYF. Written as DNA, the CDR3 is TGCGCCAGCAGCCAGCGACATGGGACTAGCGGGAGCTACGAGCAGTACTTC.

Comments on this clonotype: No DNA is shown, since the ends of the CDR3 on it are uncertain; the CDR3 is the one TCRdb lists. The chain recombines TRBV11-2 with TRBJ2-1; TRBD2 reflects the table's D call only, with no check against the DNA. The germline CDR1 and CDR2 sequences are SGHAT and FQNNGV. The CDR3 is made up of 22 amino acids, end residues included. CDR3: CASSFYICSARDRSGNSYEQFF.

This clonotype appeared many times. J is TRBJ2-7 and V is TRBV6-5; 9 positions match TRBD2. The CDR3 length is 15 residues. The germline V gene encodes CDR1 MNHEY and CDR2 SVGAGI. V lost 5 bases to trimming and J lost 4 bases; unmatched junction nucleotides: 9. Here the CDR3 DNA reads TGTGCCAGCAGTACACGGTGGCTAGCGGGATACGAGCAGTACTTC. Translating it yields CASSTRWLAGYEQYF.